This T cell receptor beta chain comes out of a study of cytomegalovirus exposure and HLA in healthy donors. Overall study findings and caveats: In a later analysis, across HLA loci, associated TCR counts were highest for DRB1, lowest for HLA-C.

Nominally healthy donors provided the samples, though records likely missed some immune exposures. This clone has a handful of counts. The antigen remains unidentified. 13 Jbeta primers and 60 Vbeta primers were used for the PCR. The authors' processing: Approximately 11 million shared chains were among about 80 million unique TCR beta chains counted in a later analysis. Libraries were prepared by immunoSEQ multiplex PCR; TCRdb keeps only in-frame clonotypes and omits some of them. V, J and clone size were drawn from that table, and D and trimming were deduced from the DNA. The sample lists about 150,000 clones, nearly 70% occurring once. The TCR was taken from a young man in good health and CMV-seropositive. The sequenced sample consisted of PBMCs.

The chain's CDR3 is CASSLGWGRSTDTQYF. The CDR3 region has the DNA TGTGCCAGCAGTTTGGGGTGGGGGCGTAGCACAGATACGCAGTATTTT. The chain has TRBV27 and TRBJ2-3; D may be TRBD1 (6 bases). Between the trimmed V and J ends, which lost 3 bases and 0 bases, there was a span of 13 bases. The CDR3 runs to 16 residues. Per germline, CDR1 MNHEY and CDR2 SMNVEV (reference sequence).